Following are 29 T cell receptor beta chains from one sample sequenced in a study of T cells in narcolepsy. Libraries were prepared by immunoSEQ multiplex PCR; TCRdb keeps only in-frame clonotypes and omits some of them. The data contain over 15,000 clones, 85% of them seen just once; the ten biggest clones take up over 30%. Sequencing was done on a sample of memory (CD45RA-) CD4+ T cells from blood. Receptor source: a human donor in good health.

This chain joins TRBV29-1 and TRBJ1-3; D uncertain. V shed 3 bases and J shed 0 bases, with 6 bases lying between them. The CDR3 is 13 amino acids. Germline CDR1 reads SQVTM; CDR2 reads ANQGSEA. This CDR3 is CSVDDISGNTIYF. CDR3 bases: TGCAGCGTTGATGATATCTCTGGAAACACCATATATTTT.

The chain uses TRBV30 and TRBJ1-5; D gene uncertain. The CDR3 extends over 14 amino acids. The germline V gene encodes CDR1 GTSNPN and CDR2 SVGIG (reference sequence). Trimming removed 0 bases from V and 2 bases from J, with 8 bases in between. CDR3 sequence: CAWSVGGGNQPQHF. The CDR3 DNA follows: TGTGCCTGGAGTGTAGGTGGGGGCAATCAGCCCCAGCATTTT.

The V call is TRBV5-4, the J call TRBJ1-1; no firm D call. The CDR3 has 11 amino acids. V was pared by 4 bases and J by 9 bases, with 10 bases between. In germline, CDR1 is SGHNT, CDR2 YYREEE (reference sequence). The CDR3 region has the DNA TGTGCCAGCAGCAGTGGGAGAAAAGCTTTCTTT. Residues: CASSSGRKAFF.

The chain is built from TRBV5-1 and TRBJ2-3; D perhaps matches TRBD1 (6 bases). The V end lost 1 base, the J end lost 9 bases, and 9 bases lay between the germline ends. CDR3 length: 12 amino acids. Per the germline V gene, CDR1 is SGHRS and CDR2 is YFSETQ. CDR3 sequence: CASSLLGATQYF. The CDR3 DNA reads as TGCGCCAGCAGCTTGCTGGGGGCAACGCAGTATTTT.

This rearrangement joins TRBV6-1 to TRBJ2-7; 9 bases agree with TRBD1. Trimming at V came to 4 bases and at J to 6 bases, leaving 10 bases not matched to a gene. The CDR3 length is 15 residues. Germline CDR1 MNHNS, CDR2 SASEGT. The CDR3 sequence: CASSVGGQGPSEQYF. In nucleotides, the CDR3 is TGTGCCAGCAGTGTAGGTGGACAGGGGCCGTCCGAGCAGTACTTC.

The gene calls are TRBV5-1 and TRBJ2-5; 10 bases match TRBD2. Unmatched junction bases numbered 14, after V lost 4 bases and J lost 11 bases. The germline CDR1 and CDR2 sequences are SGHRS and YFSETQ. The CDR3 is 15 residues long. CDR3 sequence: CASSPGLAAVLEQYF. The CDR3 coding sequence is TGCGCCAGCAGCCCCGGACTAGCGGCTGTTTTGGAGCAGTACTTC.

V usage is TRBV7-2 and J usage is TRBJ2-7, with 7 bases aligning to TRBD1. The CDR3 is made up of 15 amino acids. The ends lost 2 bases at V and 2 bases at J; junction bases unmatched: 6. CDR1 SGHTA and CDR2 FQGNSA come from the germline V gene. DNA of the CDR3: TGTGCCAGCAGCTTAATTGCCGGGACAGCCTACGAGCAGTACTTC. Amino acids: CASSLIAGTAYEQYF.

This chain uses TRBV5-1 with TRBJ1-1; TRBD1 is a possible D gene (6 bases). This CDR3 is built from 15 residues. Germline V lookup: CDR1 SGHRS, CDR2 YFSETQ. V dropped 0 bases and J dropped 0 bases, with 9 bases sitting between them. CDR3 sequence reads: CASSLAGAMNTEAFF. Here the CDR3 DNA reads TGCGCCAGCAGCTTGGCGGGGGCGATGAACACTGAAGCTTTCTTT.

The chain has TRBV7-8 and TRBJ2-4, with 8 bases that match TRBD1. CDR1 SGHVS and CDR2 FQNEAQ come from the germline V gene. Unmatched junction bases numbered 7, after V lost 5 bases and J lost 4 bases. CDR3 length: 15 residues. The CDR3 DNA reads TGTGCCAGCAGCCCTGATAGGACAGGGAAAAACATTCAGTACTTC. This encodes CASSPDRTGKNIQYF.

The DNA for the CDR3 is TGTGCCAGCAGCCAAGCGGGAAGGGGTATAGATACGCAGTATTTT. It codes for CASSQAGRGIDTQYF. The chain uses TRBV14 and TRBJ2-3; D possibly matches TRBD1 or TRBD2 (5 bases each). Germline loops: CDR1 SGHDN, CDR2 FVKESK. CDR3 length: 15 residues. V was shortened by 1 base and J by 5 bases, with 13 bases between the two germline ends.

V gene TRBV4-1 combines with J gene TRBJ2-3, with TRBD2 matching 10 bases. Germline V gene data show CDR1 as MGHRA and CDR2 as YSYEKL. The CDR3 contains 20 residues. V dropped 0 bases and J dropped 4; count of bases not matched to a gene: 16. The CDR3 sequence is CASSQEGHSGGRLAADTQYF. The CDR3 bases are TGCGCCAGCAGCCAAGAAGGTCATAGCGGGGGGAGGTTGGCGGCAGATACGCAGTATTTT.

CDR3 DNA: TGTGCCAGTAGCCGTAGAGGGGGGCCAATGAACACTGAAGCTTTCTTT. This encodes CASSRRGGPMNTEAFF. The chain couples TRBV19 to TRBJ1-1; D is perhaps TRBD1 (6 bases). Deletions cut 6 bases from V and 0 bases from J, with 17 bases between. The CDR3 runs 16 residues. Germline CDR1 and CDR2: LNHDA and SQIVND (reference sequence).

The DNA of the CDR3 is TGCGCCAGCAGCTTGGAGAGGGGGGCGGCTTTCGAGCAGTACTTC. Amino acids: CASSLERGAAFEQYF. This chain links TRBV5-1 with TRBJ2-5; TRBD1 or TRBD2 may be the D gene (6 bases each). TRBJ2-7 explains the end of the DNA better; the J call may be wrong. Germline CDR1 and CDR2: SGHRS and YFSETQ. The CDR3 contains 15 residues.

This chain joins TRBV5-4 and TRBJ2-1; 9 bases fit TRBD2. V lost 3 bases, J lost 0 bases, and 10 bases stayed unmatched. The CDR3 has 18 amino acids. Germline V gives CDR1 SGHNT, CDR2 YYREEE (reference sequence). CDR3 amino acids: CASSSLIAGVSSYNEQFF. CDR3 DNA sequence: TGTGCCAGCAGCTCATTAATAGCGGGAGTAAGCTCCTACAATGAGCAGTTCTTC.

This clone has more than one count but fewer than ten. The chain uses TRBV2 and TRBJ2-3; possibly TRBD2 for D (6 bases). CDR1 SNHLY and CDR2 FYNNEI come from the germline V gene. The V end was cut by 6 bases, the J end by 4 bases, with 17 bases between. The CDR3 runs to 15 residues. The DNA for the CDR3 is TGTGCCAGCAGACGACTAGTAGTGAGTCCAGATACGCAGTATTTT. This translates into CASRRLVVSPDTQYF.

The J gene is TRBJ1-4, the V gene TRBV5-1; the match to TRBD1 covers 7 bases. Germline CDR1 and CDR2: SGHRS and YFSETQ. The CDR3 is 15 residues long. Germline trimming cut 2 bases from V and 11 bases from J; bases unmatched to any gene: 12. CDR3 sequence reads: CASSFEGRGSGKLFF. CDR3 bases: TGCGCCAGCAGCTTCGAGGGCAGGGGGAGCGGGAAACTGTTTTTT.

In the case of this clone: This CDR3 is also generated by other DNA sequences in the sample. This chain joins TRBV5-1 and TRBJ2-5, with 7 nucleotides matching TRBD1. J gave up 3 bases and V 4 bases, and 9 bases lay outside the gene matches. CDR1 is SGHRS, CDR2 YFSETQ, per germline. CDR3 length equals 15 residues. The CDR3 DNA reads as TGCGCCAGCAGCCTCGCCGGGACAGAGAAAGAGACCCAGTACTTC. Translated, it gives CASSLAGTEKETQYF.

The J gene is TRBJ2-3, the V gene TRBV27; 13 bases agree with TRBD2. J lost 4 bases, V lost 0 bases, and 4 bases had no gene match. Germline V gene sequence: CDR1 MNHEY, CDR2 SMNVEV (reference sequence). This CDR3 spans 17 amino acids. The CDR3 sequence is CASSLSRTSGRSDTQYF. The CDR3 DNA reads TGTGCCAGCAGTTTATCCCGGACTAGCGGGAGATCAGATACGCAGTATTTT.

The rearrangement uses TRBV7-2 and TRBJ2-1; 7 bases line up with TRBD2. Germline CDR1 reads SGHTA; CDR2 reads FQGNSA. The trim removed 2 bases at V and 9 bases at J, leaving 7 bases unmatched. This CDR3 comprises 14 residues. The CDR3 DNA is TGTGCCAGCAGCTTAAAGGCGGGAGTAGGTGAGCAGTTCTTC. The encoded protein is CASSLKAGVGEQFF.

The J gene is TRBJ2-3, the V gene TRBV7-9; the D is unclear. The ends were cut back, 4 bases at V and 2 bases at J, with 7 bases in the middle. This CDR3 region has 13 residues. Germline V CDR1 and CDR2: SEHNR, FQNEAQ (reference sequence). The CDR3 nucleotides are TGTGCCAGCAGCTCGTTAACCACAGATACGCAGTATTTT. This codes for CASSSLTTDTQYF.

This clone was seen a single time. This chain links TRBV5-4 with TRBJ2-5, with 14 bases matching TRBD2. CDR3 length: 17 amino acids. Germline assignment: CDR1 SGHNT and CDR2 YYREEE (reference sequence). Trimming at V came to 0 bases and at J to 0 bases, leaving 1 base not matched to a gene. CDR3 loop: CASSLGTSGGHQETQYF. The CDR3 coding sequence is TGTGCCAGCAGCTTGGGGACTAGCGGGGGGCACCAAGAGACCCAGTACTTC.

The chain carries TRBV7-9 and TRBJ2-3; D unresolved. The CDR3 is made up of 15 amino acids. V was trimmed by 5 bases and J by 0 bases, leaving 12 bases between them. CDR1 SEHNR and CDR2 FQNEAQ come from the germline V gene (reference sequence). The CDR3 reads CASSGLGGSTDTQYF. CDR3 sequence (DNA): TGTGCCAGCAGCGGCTTGGGCGGTAGCACAGATACGCAGTATTTT.

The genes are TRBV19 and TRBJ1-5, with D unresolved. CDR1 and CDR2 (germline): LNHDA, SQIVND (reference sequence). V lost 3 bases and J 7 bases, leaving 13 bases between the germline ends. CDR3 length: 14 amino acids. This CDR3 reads CASSIIGVGQPQHF. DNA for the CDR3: TGTGCCAGTAGTATTATTGGGGTGGGGCAGCCCCAGCATTTT.

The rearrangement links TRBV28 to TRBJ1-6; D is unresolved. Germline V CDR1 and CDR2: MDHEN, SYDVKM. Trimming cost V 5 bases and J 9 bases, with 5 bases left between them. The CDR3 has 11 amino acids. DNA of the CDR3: TGTGCCAGCAGTGAGGGTTCACCCCTCCACTTT. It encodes CASSEGSPLHF.

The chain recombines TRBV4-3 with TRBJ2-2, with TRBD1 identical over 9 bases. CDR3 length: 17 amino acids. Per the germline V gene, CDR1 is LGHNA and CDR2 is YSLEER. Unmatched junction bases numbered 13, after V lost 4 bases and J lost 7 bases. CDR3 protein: CASSPTGTGIVIGELFF. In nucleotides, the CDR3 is TGCGCCAGCAGCCCGACGGGGACAGGGATAGTTATCGGGGAGCTGTTTTTT.

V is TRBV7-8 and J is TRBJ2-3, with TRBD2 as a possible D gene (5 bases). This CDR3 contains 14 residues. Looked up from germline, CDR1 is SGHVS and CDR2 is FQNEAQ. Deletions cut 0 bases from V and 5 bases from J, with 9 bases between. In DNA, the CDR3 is TGTGCCAGCAGCTTAGCCCTAGCCGGAGATACGCAGTATTTT. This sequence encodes CASSLALAGDTQYF.

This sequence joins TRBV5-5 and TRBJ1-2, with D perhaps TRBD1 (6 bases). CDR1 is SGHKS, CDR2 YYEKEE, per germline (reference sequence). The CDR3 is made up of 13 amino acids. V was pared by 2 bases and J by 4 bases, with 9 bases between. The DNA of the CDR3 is TGTGCCAGCAGCTTAGGACAGCCCTATGGCTACACCTTC. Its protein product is CASSLGQPYGYTF.

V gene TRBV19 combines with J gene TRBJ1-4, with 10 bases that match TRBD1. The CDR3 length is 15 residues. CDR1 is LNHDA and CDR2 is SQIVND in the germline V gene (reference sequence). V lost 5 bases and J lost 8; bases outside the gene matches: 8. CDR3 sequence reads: CASSEPGTGVEKLFF. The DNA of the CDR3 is TGTGCCAGTAGTGAGCCCGGGACAGGGGTCGAAAAACTGTTTTTT.

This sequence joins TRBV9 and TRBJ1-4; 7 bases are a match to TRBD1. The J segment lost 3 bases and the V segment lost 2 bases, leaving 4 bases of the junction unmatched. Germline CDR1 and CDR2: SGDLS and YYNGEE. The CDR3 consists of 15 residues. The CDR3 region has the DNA TGTGCCAGCAGCGTCGCAGGGGGAGCTAATGAAAAACTGTTTTTT. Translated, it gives CASSVAGGANEKLFF.